This entry lists 14 T cell receptor beta chains sequenced from one sample in a study of blood T cell repertoires in COVID-19. Generated by immunoSEQ multiplex PCR, the TCRdb table keeps only in-frame clones and is missing some. This sample carries about 190,000 clones, about 80% of them seen once, and the ten largest clones take roughly 14%. The sample consisted of peripheral blood. These receptor sequences come from a man aged 25-45 years with active or convalescent COVID-19.

The rearrangement uses TRBV28 and TRBJ2-3; the D gene is possibly TRBD2 (5 bases). Trimming pared 1 base from V and 11 bases from J, leaving 13 bases between. The germline gives CDR1 MDHEN, CDR2 SYDVKM. CDR3 length: 13 amino acids. The chain's CDR3 is CASSLSELGEQYF. The CDR3 DNA is TGTGCCAGCAGTTTATCGGAGCTCGGGGAGCAGTATTTT.

This chain joins TRBV24-1 and TRBJ1-2; tentative D call: TRBD1 (6 bases). The CDR3 loop spans 16 amino acids. CDR1 is KGHDR and CDR2 is SFDVKD in the germline V gene. V shed 1 base and J shed 1 base, with 12 bases lying between them. The CDR3 nucleotides read TGTGCCACCAGTGATTTCAGTTCAGGGGATAACTATGGCTACACCTTC. Its protein is CATSDFSSGDNYGYTF.

This chain joins TRBV19 and TRBJ2-1; D uncertain. This CDR3 has 13 amino acids. Trimming left V 5 bases short and J 5 bases short, with 10 bases between. Germline-derived CDR1 and CDR2 are LNHDA and SQIVND (reference sequence). CDR3 bases: TGTGCCAGTAGTCCGCGATTCGACAATGAGCAGTTCTTC. Translating gives CASSPRFDNEQFF.

This clone was recorded only once. V and J are TRBV30 and TRBJ1-6; D is perhaps TRBD1 (5 bases). The CDR3 consists of 15 residues. Trimming removed 0 bases at V and 7 bases at J, with 13 bases between. From germline, CDR1 is GTSNPN and CDR2 SVGIG (reference sequence). CDR3 sequence: CAWSVPAGRNSPLHF. The DNA for the CDR3 is TGTGCCTGGAGTGTACCGGCAGGGAGGAATTCACCCCTCCACTTT.

V usage is TRBV30 and J usage is TRBJ1-4, with 10 bases fitting TRBD1. The V segment lost 2 bases and the J segment 8 bases; nucleotides outside the gene matches: 5. This CDR3 is 14 amino acids long. The germline V gene encodes CDR1 GTSNPN and CDR2 SVGIG (reference sequence). Here the CDR3 reads CAWSWTGGSEKLFF. Here the CDR3 DNA reads TGTGCCTGGAGTTGGACAGGGGGAAGCGAAAAACTGTTTTTT.

The V call is TRBV10-3, the J call TRBJ2-7; 11 nucleotides align to TRBD1. Germline V gene sequence: CDR1 ENHRY, CDR2 SYGVKD. This CDR3 is built from 15 residues. V shed 0 bases, J shed 7 bases, and the junction held 5 bases outside the gene matches. In DNA, the CDR3 is TGTGCCATCAGTGAGTCAGGACAGGGGGCGACAGAGCAGTACTTC. Translation gives CAISESGQGATEQYF.

The CDR3 DNA follows: TGTGCCAGCAGTTCCGGACAGGGAGGGGGAACTAATGAAAAACTGTTTTTT. It encodes CASSSGQGGGTNEKLFF. J is TRBJ1-4 and V is TRBV28; 8 positions agree with TRBD1. The germline V gene has CDR1 MDHEN and CDR2 SYDVKM. Unmatched junction bases numbered 8, after V lost 4 bases and J lost 1 base. This CDR3 comprises 17 residues.

The chain combines TRBV5-6 with TRBJ1-1; D possibly corresponds to TRBD1 (6 bases). This CDR3 comprises 16 residues. Germline-derived CDR1 and CDR2 are SGHDT and YYEEEE. The germline V and J ends were trimmed by 4 bases and 4 bases, with 20 bases remaining between them. CDR3 nucleotides: TGTGCCAGCAGCCTCGGGGGGCTCTTTTTTGGCACTGAAGCTTTCTTT. Translated, it gives CASSLGGLFFGTEAFF.

CDR3: CASSFRDSYYEQYF. The CDR3 DNA is TGTGCCAGCAGCTTCCGGGACAGTTACTACGAGCAGTACTTC. The chain couples TRBV21-1 to TRBJ2-7; TRBD1 is the table's D call and was not checked against the DNA. TRBV21-1 is classified as a pseudogene. CDR3 length equals 14 residues.

The V and J genes are TRBV28 and TRBJ2-3; 16 nucleotides line up with TRBD2. Germline CDR1 and CDR2: MDHEN and SYDVKM. V lost 6 bases, J lost 4 bases, and 10 bases stayed unmatched. This CDR3 has 18 amino acids. The CDR3 loop reads CASSWGLAGGGPPDTQYF. The CDR3 DNA reads TGTGCCAGCAGCTGGGGACTAGCGGGAGGGGGGCCCCCAGATACGCAGTATTTT. Complete variable domain (other parts from reference TRBV28 and TRBJ2-3): DVKVTQSSRYLVKRTGEKVFLECVQDMDHENMFWYRQDPGLGLRLIYFSYDVKMKEKGDIPEGYSVSREKKERFSLILESASTNQTSMYLCASSWGLAGGGPPDTQYFGPGTRLTVL.

The chain couples TRBV28 to TRBJ1-2; D is unresolved. Germline values: CDR1 MDHEN, CDR2 SYDVKM. V lost 5 bases, J lost 3 bases, and 16 bases lay in between. The CDR3 totals 15 residues. CDR3 protein: CASSPGSEGDYGYTF. CDR3 sequence (DNA): TGTGCCAGCAGTCCCGGGAGTGAGGGCGACTATGGCTACACCTTC.

The V gene is TRBV10-3, the J gene TRBJ2-1; 7 bases match TRBD2. Germline assignment: CDR1 ENHRY and CDR2 SYGVKD. The trim removed 8 bases at V and 7 bases at J, leaving 11 bases unmatched. CDR3 length: 14 amino acids. The CDR3 nucleotides read TGTGCCATCGCCTCCCGGGACTATCCGAATGAGCAGTTCTTC. It encodes CAIASRDYPNEQFF.

J is TRBJ2-7 and V is TRBV4-1; TRBD2 matches 8 bases. Germline CDR1 MGHRA, CDR2 YSYEKL. The CDR3 has 16 amino acids. V dropped 0 bases and J dropped 2; count of bases not matched to a gene: 6. DNA for the CDR3: TGCGCCAGCAGCCAAGAGAGCGAGCGGGGGACCTACGAGCAGTACTTC. Amino acid sequence: CASSQESERGTYEQYF.

This sequence joins TRBV29-1 and TRBJ1-1; no firm D call. V was clipped by 6 bases and J by 11 bases, with 22 bases between them. This CDR3 spans 13 amino acids. Looked up from germline, CDR1 is SQVTM and CDR2 is ANQGSEA. CDR3 sequence reads: CSVSALNSREAFF. The CDR3 bases are TGCAGCGTCTCGGCTCTGAATTCCCGGGAGGCTTTCTTT. The whole variable domain, remainder taken from reference TRBV29-1 and TRBJ1-1, is SAVISQKPSRDICQRGTSLTIQCQVDSQVTMMFWYRQQPGQSLTLIATANQGSEATYESGFVIDKFPISRPNLTFSTLTVSNMSPEDSSIYLCSVSALNSREAFFGQGTRLTVV.